One and the same sample provided the 2 T cell receptor beta chains below, sequenced in a study of cytomegalovirus exposure and HLA in healthy donors. Primers: 60 Vbeta forward and 13 Jbeta reverse. The method was immunoSEQ multiplex PCR; TCRdb's version includes in-frame clones alone and lacks a portion of them. The specimen's table records 100,000 to 150,000 clones. Sequencing was performed on PBMCs. The receptors were gathered from a man younger than 35 in good health and CMV-seronegative.

This chain links TRBV6-6 with TRBJ2-5; D might be TRBD2 (6 bases). V gave up 7 bases and J gave up 5 bases, with 11 bases separating them. Germline values: CDR1 MNHNY, CDR2 SVGAGI (reference sequence). CDR3 size: 12 residues. The CDR3 protein is CASNRGTETQYF. The CDR3 region has the DNA TGTGCCAGCAACCGGGGGACGGAGACCCAGTACTTC.

The chain combines TRBV9 with TRBJ1-5; possible D gene TRBD1, 6 bases. Germline V gene sequence: CDR1 SGDLS, CDR2 YYNGEE. Between the trimmed V and J ends, which lost 0 bases and 5 bases, there was a span of 12 bases. The CDR3 runs 15 residues. The CDR3 loop is CASSVGQGKDQPQHF. The CDR3 DNA follows: TGTGCCAGCAGCGTAGGTCAGGGGAAGGATCAGCCCCAGCATTTT.